These 25 T cell receptor beta chains were all obtained from the same sample, sequenced in a study of blood T cell repertoires in COVID-19. Sequencing used immunoSEQ multiplex PCR; TCRdb keeps in-frame clones, though not all of them. This sample has about 180,000 clones, with around 85% found just once. Sequenced sample: peripheral blood. The origin of the receptors is a man in his fifties with active or convalescent COVID-19.

The chain recombines TRBV10-2 with TRBJ2-1, with D perhaps TRBD2 (6 bases). Germline CDR1 reads WSHSY; CDR2 reads SAAADI. The V gene lost 2 bases and the J gene lost 0 bases, with 17 bases spanning the gap. The CDR3 has 18 amino acids. In nucleotides, the CDR3 is TGCGCCAGCAGTGAGGAACCCTTTGCGGGGCCCTCCTACAATGAGCAGTTCTTC. Residues: CASSEEPFAGPSYNEQFF.

This chain connects TRBV15 to TRBJ2-1; D might be TRBD2 (6 bases). The germline V gene has CDR1 LNHNV and CDR2 YYDKDF (reference sequence). The CDR3 consists of 18 residues. Trimming stripped 1 base from V and 0 bases from J, with 16 bases between. As DNA, the CDR3 is TGTGCCACCAGCAGAGTACACATCCGGCGGGACTCCTACAATGAGCAGTTCTTC. Protein sequence: CATSRVHIRRDSYNEQFF. The full variable domain, in which reference TRBV15 and TRBJ2-1 provide the parts outside the CDR3, is DAMVIQNPRYQVTQFGKPVTLSCSQTLNHNVMYWYQQKSSQAPKLLFHYYDKDFNNEADTPDNFQSRRPNTSFCFLDIRSPGLGDTAMYLCATSRVHIRRDSYNEQFFGPGTRLTVL.

This clone has only a few counts. The rearrangement joins TRBV6-2 or TRBV6-3 to TRBJ2-5, with 7 positions matching TRBD2. Germline V lookup: CDR1 MNHEY, CDR2 SVGEGT. V was pared by 2 bases and J by 4 bases, with 7 bases of the junction left unmatched. This CDR3 is built from 15 residues. The CDR3 DNA follows: TGTGCCAGCAGTTACGGCGGGGGAGGGTCAGAGACCCAGTACTTC. The encoded protein is CASSYGGGGSETQYF.

The chain links TRBV6-5 to TRBJ2-7, with 7 bases that match TRBD1. Germline lookup yields CDR1 MNHEY and CDR2 SVGAGI. V lost 6 bases, J lost 6 bases, and 8 bases stayed unmatched. The CDR3 spans 13 residues. CDR3 loop: CASRTGAGPEQYF. CDR3 nucleotide sequence: TGTGCCAGCAGAACAGGGGCGGGCCCCGAGCAGTACTTC.

This chain joins TRBV28 and TRBJ1-2, with D possibly being TRBD1 (5 bases). Trimming shortened V by 5 bases and J by 3 bases, and 13 bases separated the two germline ends. Germline V CDR1 and CDR2: MDHEN, SYDVKM. There are 14 residues in the CDR3. CDR3 protein: CASSPSDRHYGYTF. The DNA for the CDR3 is TGTGCCAGCAGTCCCAGTGACAGACACTATGGCTACACCTTC.

A few counts support this clone. The chain employs TRBV18 and TRBJ1-1; D gene ambiguous. The V gene lost 1 base and the J gene lost 4 bases, with 10 bases spanning the gap. CDR3 length: 14 residues. The V gene's germline CDR1 is KGHSH and CDR2 LQKENI. DNA of the CDR3: TGTGCCAGCTCACCACTGAGGGAGGGCACTGAAGCTTTCTTT. Encoded protein: CASSPLREGTEAFF.

This chain connects TRBV2 to TRBJ1-2; D is unclear. The CDR3 length is 11 residues. V was clipped by 4 bases and J by 8 bases, with 8 bases between them. Germline CDR1 reads SNHLY; CDR2 reads FYNNEI. The CDR3 is CASSGHGGYTF. The CDR3 DNA follows: TGTGCCAGCAGTGGACACGGAGGCTACACCTTC.

This chain joins TRBV5-4 and TRBJ2-2; 9 bases match TRBD2. Germline assignment: CDR1 SGHNT and CDR2 YYREEE (reference sequence). CDR3 size: 16 residues. Trimming cost V 4 bases and J 5 bases; bases outside gene matches: 9. CDR3 bases: TGTGCCAGCAGCCATTCAGCGGGAGGAGGTACCGGGGAGCTGTTTTTT. Protein: CASSHSAGGGTGELFF.

The genes are TRBV6-4 and TRBJ1-2; 8 bases are shared with TRBD1. Losses at the gene ends were 8 bases for V and 4 bases for J; bases not matched to a gene: 9. The CDR3 is 14 residues long. The germline V gene has CDR1 MRHNA and CDR2 SNTAGT. CDR3 nucleotides: TGTGCCAGCCTCTCCAGGACAGGGCCCTATGGCTACACCTTC. Protein product: CASLSRTGPYGYTF.

For the CDR3, the DNA is TGTGCCGCCTTGCCTAGCGGCTACAATGAGCAGTTCTTC. It encodes CAALPSGYNEQFF. This chain connects TRBV12-3 or TRBV12-4 to TRBJ2-1; 7 positions match TRBD2. J was trimmed by 3 bases and V by 11 bases; bases with no gene match: 7. This CDR3 is built from 13 residues.

CDR3 DNA: TGTGCCAGCTCACCACCCATGACTACCGGAGGCACTGAAGCTTTCTTT. It translates to CASSPPMTTGGTEAFF. The chain has TRBV18 and TRBJ1-1; no clear D gene. V shed 0 bases and J shed 4 bases, with 15 bases lying between them. CDR1 and CDR2 from the germline V gene are KGHSH and LQKENI. CDR3 length equals 16 residues.

The chain uses TRBV5-5 and TRBJ2-1; 7 bases map to TRBD1. The CDR3 spans 15 residues. The ends lost 1 base at V and 2 bases at J; junction bases unmatched: 3. CDR1 and CDR2 (germline): SGHKS, YYEKEE (reference sequence). The CDR3 DNA is TGTGCCAGCAGCTTGACAGGGGACACCTACAATGAGCAGTTCTTC. This encodes CASSLTGDTYNEQFF.

CDR3 in amino acids: CASSSHNTGTAGYGYTF. The CDR3 coding sequence is TGTGCCAGTAGTAGCCATAACACCGGGACAGCAGGATATGGCTACACCTTC. This chain uses TRBV19 with TRBJ1-2; the match to TRBD1 covers 7 bases. The V gene end was trimmed by 4 bases and the J gene end by 5 bases; junction bases not matched to a gene: 16. This CDR3 spans 17 amino acids. Germline CDR1 reads LNHDA; CDR2 reads SQIVND (reference sequence).

The rearrangement links TRBV25-1 to TRBJ1-2; possible D gene TRBD1, 6 bases. The CDR3 extends over 13 amino acids. Per germline, CDR1 MGHDK and CDR2 SYGVNS. The V end lost 5 bases, the J end lost 2 bases, and 9 bases lay between the germline ends. The CDR3 loop is CASSPGTNYGYTF. DNA for the CDR3: TGTGCCAGCAGTCCCGGGACAAACTATGGCTACACCTTC.

The V and J genes are TRBV5-1 and TRBJ2-2; 12 bases map to TRBD2. The CDR3 contains 19 residues. V lost 0 bases, J lost 5 bases, and 11 bases stayed unmatched. Per germline, CDR1 SGHRS and CDR2 YFSETQ. The chain's CDR3 is CASSLEGLAGMGRTGELFF. CDR3 nucleotides: TGCGCCAGCAGCTTGGAAGGACTAGCGGGAATGGGGAGAACCGGGGAGCTGTTTTTT.

This clone was found once. The chain uses TRBV5-1 and TRBJ2-7; D is uncertain. This CDR3 region has 12 residues. Germline values: CDR1 SGHRS, CDR2 YFSETQ. V lost 0 bases and J 5 bases, leaving 6 bases between the germline ends. The DNA of the CDR3 is TGCGCCAGCAGCTTGGGCTCAGACGAGCAGTACTTC. This translates into CASSLGSDEQYF.

This chain links TRBV15 with TRBJ2-1; 11 bases align to TRBD2. Germline V gene lookup returns CDR1 LNHNV and CDR2 YYDKDF (reference sequence). The CDR3 totals 16 residues. J was trimmed by 8 bases and V by 0 bases; bases with no gene match: 6. This CDR3 reads CATSRDNSGGADEQFF. CDR3 bases: TGTGCCACCAGCAGAGATAATAGCGGGGGGGCCGATGAGCAGTTCTTC.

The rearrangement links TRBV7-3 to TRBJ2-3; maybe TRBD1 (6 bases). Trimming shortened V by 4 bases and J by 5 bases, and 28 bases separated the two germline ends. CDR3 size: 19 residues. The germline gives CDR1 SGHTA, CDR2 FQGTGA. In DNA, the CDR3 is TGTGCCAGCAGCTGGCAGGGGCCGGGCCGGGGATTGAGTGAAGATACGCAGTATTTT. Its protein product is CASSWQGPGRGLSEDTQYF. The variable domain in full, completed from reference TRBV7-3 and TRBJ2-3, reads GAGVSQTPSNKVTEKGKYVELRCDPISGHTALYWYRQSLGQGPEFLIYFQGTGAADDSGLPNDRFFAVRPEGSVSTLKIQRTERGDSAVYLCASSWQGPGRGLSEDTQYFGPGTRLTVL.

The chain links TRBV10-3 to TRBJ1-1, with 9 bases matching TRBD1. V dropped 3 bases and J dropped 4; count of bases not matched to a gene: 12. This CDR3 has 17 residues. Looked up from germline, CDR1 is ENHRY and CDR2 is SYGVKD. The CDR3 nucleotides read TGTGCCATCAGTGATGATGGCCGCACAGGGGGCAGCACTGAAGCTTTCTTT. It specifies CAISDDGRTGGSTEAFF.

The rearrangement links TRBV24-1 to TRBJ2-5; maybe TRBD2 (7 bases). Germline CDR1 is KGHDR and CDR2 is SFDVKD. The germline V and J ends were trimmed by 4 bases and 9 bases, with 23 bases remaining between them. CDR3 length equals 16 residues. The CDR3 bases are TGTGCCACCAGTGACCGGGGGGCTAGCGGTCCACGGGCCCAGTACTTC. Translated, it gives CATSDRGASGPRAQYF.

V usage is TRBV28 and J usage is TRBJ1-4; possibly TRBD1 for D (5 bases). The V end lost 6 bases, the J end lost 7 bases, and 12 bases lay between the germline ends. In germline, CDR1 is MDHEN, CDR2 SYDVKM. The CDR3 consists of 13 residues. CDR3 in DNA: TGTGCCAGCAGCTGGGAGGGGCTTGAAAAACTGTTTTTT. Translating gives CASSWEGLEKLFF.

Comment on this clone: Other nucleotide sequences from this sample produce the same CDR3. The rearrangement uses TRBV5-1 and TRBJ2-3, with 10 bases lining up with TRBD2. Germline V lookup: CDR1 SGHRS, CDR2 YFSETQ. The junction had 1 base not matched to a gene; V was cut back by 5 bases and J by 1 base. The CDR3 runs 14 residues. CDR3 amino acids: CASSLAGGTDTQYF. The CDR3 DNA reads as TGCGCCAGCAGTCTAGCGGGAGGCACAGATACGCAGTATTTT.

The V gene is TRBV10-1, the J gene TRBJ2-4, with D perhaps TRBD1 (5 bases). The CDR3 loop spans 13 amino acids. V lost 4 bases, J lost 5 bases, and 9 bases lay in between. Germline assignment: CDR1 WNHNN and CDR2 SYGVQD (reference sequence). The CDR3 protein is CASSAGAQNIQYF. The CDR3 DNA is TGCGCCAGCAGTGCTGGGGCCCAAAACATTCAGTACTTC.

This clone was counted between two and nine times. The CDR3 coding sequence is TGTGCCAGCAGCTACGACTTGGGAGAGACCCAGTACTTC. Translation: CASSYDLGETQYF. This chain links TRBV11-2 with TRBJ2-5; no clear D. V lost 4 bases, J lost 4 bases, and 10 bases lay in between. CDR1 and CDR2 from the germline V gene are SGHAT and FQNNGV. The CDR3 length is 13 residues.

The chain carries TRBV14 and TRBJ2-7; D remains unclear. The CDR3 has 13 residues. With 1 base removed from V and 0 bases from J, the gap between germline ends came to 4 bases. Germline loops: CDR1 SGHDN, CDR2 FVKESK. This CDR3 is CASSQGLSYEQYF. The CDR3 bases are TGTGCCAGCAGCCAAGGTCTCTCCTACGAGCAGTACTTC.